Sequencing of this T cell receptor beta chain was carried out in a study of blood T cell repertoires in COVID-19. About the study: Donors in the United States, Italy and Spain gave samples during acute or convalescent COVID-19.

The CDR3 has 16 amino acids. V was pared by 2 bases and J by 5 bases, with 7 bases of the junction left unmatched. Germline V CDR1 and CDR2: SGHTA, FQGNSA. Everyone who took part was about 18 to 90 years old, and they came from fewer than 25 US areas. Profiling relied on immunoSEQ multiplex PCR, and the TCRdb table lists in-frame clones only, not all of them. The sample includes 250,000 to 350,000 clones, roughly 87% of them seen just once. The sequence was collected from a woman in her 40s who had recovered from COVID-19. The sequencing input was PBMCs or T cells enriched from blood (not recorded which). The chain has TRBV7-2 and TRBJ2-1; 9 bases line up with TRBD2. The CDR3 DNA sequence: TGTGCCAGCAGCTTATTAGTAGCGGGAGCTAACAATGAGCAGTTCTTC. Translation: CASSLLVAGANNEQFF.